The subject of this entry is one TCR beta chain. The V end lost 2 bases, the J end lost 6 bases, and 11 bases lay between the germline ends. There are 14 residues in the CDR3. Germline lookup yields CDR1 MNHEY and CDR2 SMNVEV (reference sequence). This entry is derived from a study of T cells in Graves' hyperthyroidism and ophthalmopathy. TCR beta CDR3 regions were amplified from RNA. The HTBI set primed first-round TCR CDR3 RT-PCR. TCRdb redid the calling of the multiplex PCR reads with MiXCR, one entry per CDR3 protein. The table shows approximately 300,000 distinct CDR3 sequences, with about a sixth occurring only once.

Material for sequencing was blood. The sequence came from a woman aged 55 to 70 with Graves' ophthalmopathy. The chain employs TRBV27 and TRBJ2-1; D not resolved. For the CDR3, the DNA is TGTGCCAGCAGTTTAAGTCTAGATTCCAATGAGCAGTTCTTC. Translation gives CASSLSLDSNEQFF.